Listed below are T cell receptor beta chains from one sample, sequenced in a study of lymphopenia after photon versus proton radiotherapy. Using immunoSEQ multiplex PCR, the repertoire was profiled, and TCRdb retains in-frame clones only, with some absent. The table shows almost 25,000 clones, with roughly 80% occurring only once. The sample was peripheral blood, taken from a patient treated with proton-based radiotherapy. Receptor source: a woman aged 70 to 79 with pancreatic cancer. CDR3s include the opening cysteine and the closing phenylalanine or tryptophan. The order of the fields is CDR3 DNA, CDR3 protein, D gene, J gene, V gene, clone size. The D gene is left open where the match is weak. Where a row states a size, it is once, few, many or the class of an expanded clone; other rows omit it.

DNA: TGTGCCTGGAGTTTACAGGCTGGAAACACCATATATTTT
CDR3: CAWSLQAGNTIYF
D: -
J: TRBJ1-3
V: TRBV30
size: -

DNA: TGTGCCAGCAGCTCTCGACAGGCGACGGAGACCCAGTACTTC
CDR3: CASSSRQATETQYF
D: -
J: TRBJ2-5
V: TRBV13
size: -

DNA: TGTGCCTGGAGTGTGTCGAACACTGAAGCTTTCTTT
CDR3: CAWSVSNTEAFF
D: -
J: TRBJ1-1
V: TRBV30
size: -

DNA: TGTGCCAGCAGCGTGCAAGCGGGAGGGACAGATACGCAGTATTTT
CDR3: CASSVQAGGTDTQYF
D: TRBD2
J: TRBJ2-3
V: TRBV9
size: -

DNA: TGTGCCAGCAGCCAACCCTCCACAGATACGCAGTATTTT
CDR3: CASSQPSTDTQYF
D: -
J: TRBJ2-3
V: TRBV11-1
size: -

DNA: TGTGCCAGCACCTTGGACAGTGGTGTCTTGGAGCAGTACTTC
CDR3: CASTLDSGVLEQYF
D: -
J: TRBJ2-7
V: TRBV5-8
size: -

DNA: TGTGCCAGCACTTGGGTCTCCTACGAGCAGTACTTC
CDR3: CASTWVSYEQYF
D: -
J: TRBJ2-7
V: TRBV6-1
size: few

DNA: TGTGCCAGCAGCCTATCCCTGGGCGAGCAGTACTTC
CDR3: CASSLSLGEQYF
D: -
J: TRBJ2-7
V: TRBV5-8
size: -

DNA: TGTGCCAGCAGCCGCTCGGGACGCCAAGAGACCCAGTACTTC
CDR3: CASSRSGRQETQYF
D: -
J: TRBJ2-5
V: TRBV6-5
size: -

DNA: TGTGCCAGCAGCCCGCGACCTCTTCTAGCGGGAGGCCCCCATGAGCAGTTCTTC
CDR3: CASSPRPLLAGGPHEQFF
D: TRBD2
J: TRBJ2-1
V: TRBV14
size: -

DNA: TGTGCCAGCAGTTCGGGACTAGCGGCTAGCTCCTACAATGAGCAGTTCTTC
CDR3: CASSSGLAASSYNEQFF
D: TRBD2
J: TRBJ2-1
V: TRBV27
size: -

DNA: TGTGCCAGCAGGAAAGGCCCGAATCAGCCCCAGCATTTT
CDR3: CASRKGPNQPQHF
D: -
J: TRBJ1-5
V: TRBV2
size: -

DNA: TGTGCCAGCAGCTTAGATCCTGGGTGGGCCCTCGGGCAGTACTTC
CDR3: CASSLDPGWALGQYF
D: -
J: TRBJ2-7
V: TRBV7-2
size: few

DNA: TGTGCCAGCAGTGAAGGGCTAGCGAGTGCCTACGAGCAGTACTTC
CDR3: CASSEGLASAYEQYF
D: -
J: TRBJ2-7
V: TRBV2
size: -

DNA: TGTGCCAGCAGAGGAGACAGTCGGTACAAGGGCAATCAGCCCCAGCATTTT
CDR3: CASRGDSRYKGNQPQHF
D: -
J: TRBJ1-5
V: TRBV28
size: -

DNA: TGTGCCAGCAGCTTAGATCCCAGCGGGCCCAACACCGGGGAGCTGTTTTTT
CDR3: CASSLDPSGPNTGELFF
D: -
J: TRBJ2-2
V: TRBV11-2
size: -

DNA: TGCGCCAGCAGCTCTGGGACAGGGGGCGATGAGCAGTTCTTC
CDR3: CASSSGTGGDEQFF
D: TRBD1
J: TRBJ2-1
V: TRBV5-1
size: -

DNA: TGTGCCAGCAGTTCCGCCCCCAGGCACAATGAAGCTTTCTTT
CDR3: CASSSAPRHNEAFF
D: -
J: TRBJ1-1
V: TRBV28
size: medium-sized

DNA: TGTGCCAGCAGCTTGGGGACGGGGAACTACGAGCAGTACTTC
CDR3: CASSLGTGNYEQYF
D: -
J: TRBJ2-7
V: TRBV7-6
size: -

DNA: TGTGCCAGCAGCTTATTTTGGGGGGGCTCCTGGGACAATGAGCAGTTCTTC
CDR3: CASSLFWGGSWDNEQFF
D: -
J: TRBJ2-1
V: TRBV7-9
size: -

DNA: TGTGCCAGCAGATACCCGACTAGCCCCCCGTACGAGCAGTACTTC
CDR3: CASRYPTSPPYEQYF
D: TRBD2
J: TRBJ2-7
V: TRBV6-5
size: -

DNA: TGTGCCAGCAGCATAAGGACATCCACTGAAGCTTTCTTT
CDR3: CASSIRTSTEAFF
D: -
J: TRBJ1-1
V: TRBV7-8
size: -